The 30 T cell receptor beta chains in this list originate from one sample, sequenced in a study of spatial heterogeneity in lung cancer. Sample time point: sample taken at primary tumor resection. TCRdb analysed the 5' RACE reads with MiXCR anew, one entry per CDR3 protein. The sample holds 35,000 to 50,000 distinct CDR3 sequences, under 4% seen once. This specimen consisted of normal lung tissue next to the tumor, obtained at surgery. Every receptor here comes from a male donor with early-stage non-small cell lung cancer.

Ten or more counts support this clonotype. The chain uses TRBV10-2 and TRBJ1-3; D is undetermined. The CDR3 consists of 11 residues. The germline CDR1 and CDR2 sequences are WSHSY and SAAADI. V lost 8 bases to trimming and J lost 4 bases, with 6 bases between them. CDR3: CASGEGNTIYF. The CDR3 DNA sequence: TGCGCCAGCGGGGAAGGAAACACCATATATTTT.

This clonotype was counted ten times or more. CDR3 DNA sequence: TGCAGTGTCCACGTGAGGGGTACGGGAGAGACCCAGTACTTC. This gives the protein CSVHVRGTGETQYF. The genes are TRBV20-1 and TRBJ2-5, with D perhaps being TRBD1 or TRBD2 (5 bases each). The V end lost 7 bases, the J end lost 4 bases, and 19 bases lay between the germline ends. CDR3 length equals 14 residues. Germline CDR1 DFQATT, CDR2 SNEGSKA (reference sequence).

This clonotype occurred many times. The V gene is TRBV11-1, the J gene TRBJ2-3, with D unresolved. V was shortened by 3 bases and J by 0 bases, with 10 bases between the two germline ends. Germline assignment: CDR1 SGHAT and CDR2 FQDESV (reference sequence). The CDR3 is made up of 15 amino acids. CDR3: CASSFLEMSTDTQYF. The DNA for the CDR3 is TGTGCCAGCAGCTTTCTGGAGATGAGCACAGATACGCAGTATTTT.

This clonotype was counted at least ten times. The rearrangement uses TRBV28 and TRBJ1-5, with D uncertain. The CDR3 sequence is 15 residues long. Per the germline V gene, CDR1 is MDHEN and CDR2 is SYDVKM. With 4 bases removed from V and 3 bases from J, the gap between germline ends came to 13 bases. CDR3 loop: CASSSPSGPNQPQHF. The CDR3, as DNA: TGTGCCAGCAGTTCCCCCTCGGGTCCCAATCAGCCCCAGCATTTT.

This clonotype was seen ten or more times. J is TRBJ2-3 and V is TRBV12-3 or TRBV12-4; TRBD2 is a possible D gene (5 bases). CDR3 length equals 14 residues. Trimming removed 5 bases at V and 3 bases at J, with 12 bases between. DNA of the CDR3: TGTGCCAGCAGTGCCCTACTAGGTACAGATACGCAGTATTTT. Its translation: CASSALLGTDTQYF.

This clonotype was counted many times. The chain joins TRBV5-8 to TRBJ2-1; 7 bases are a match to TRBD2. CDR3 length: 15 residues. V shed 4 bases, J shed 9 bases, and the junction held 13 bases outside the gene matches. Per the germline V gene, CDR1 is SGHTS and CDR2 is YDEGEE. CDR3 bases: TGTGCCAGCAGCCTTCCCGGACTAGGAGAGGTTGAGCAGTTCTTC. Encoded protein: CASSLPGLGEVEQFF.

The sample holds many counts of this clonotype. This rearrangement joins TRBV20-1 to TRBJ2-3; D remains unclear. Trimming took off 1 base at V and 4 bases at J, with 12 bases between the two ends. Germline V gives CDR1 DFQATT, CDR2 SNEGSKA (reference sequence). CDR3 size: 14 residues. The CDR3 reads CSARAIQGADTQYF. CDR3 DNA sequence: TGCAGTGCTAGAGCTATTCAAGGCGCAGATACGCAGTATTTT.

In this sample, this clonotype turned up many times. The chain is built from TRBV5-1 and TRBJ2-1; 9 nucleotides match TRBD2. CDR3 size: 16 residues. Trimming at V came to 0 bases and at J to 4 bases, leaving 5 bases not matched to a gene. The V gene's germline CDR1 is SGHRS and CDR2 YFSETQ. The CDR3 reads CASSLVLAGVYNEQFF. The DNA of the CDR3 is TGCGCCAGCAGCTTGGTACTAGCGGGCGTATACAATGAGCAGTTCTTC. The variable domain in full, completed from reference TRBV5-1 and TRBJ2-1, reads KAGVTQTPRYLIKTRGQQVTLSCSPISGHRSVSWYQQTPGQGLQFLFEYFSETQRNKGNFPGRFSGRQFSNSRSEMNVSTLELGDSALYLCASSLVLAGVYNEQFFGPGTRLTVL.

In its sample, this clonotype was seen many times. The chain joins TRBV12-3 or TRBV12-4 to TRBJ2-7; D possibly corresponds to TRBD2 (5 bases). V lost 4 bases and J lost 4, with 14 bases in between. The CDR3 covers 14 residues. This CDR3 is CASSSDSPPYEQYF. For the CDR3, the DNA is TGTGCCAGCAGTTCGGACTCTCCACCGTACGAGCAGTACTTC.

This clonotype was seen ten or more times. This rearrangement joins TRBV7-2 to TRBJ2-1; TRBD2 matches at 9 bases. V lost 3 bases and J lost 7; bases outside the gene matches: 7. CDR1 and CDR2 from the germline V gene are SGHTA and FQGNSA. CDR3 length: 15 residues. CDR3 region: CASSLGGGADNEQFF. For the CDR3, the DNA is TGTGCCAGCAGCTTGGGCGGGGGGGCCGATAATGAGCAGTTCTTC.

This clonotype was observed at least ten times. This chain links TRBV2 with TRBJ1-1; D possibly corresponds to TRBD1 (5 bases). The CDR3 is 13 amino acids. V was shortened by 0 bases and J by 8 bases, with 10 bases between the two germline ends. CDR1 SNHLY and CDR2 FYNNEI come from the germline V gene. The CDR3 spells CASSEATWGEAFF. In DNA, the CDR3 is TGTGCCAGCAGTGAAGCCACCTGGGGGGAAGCTTTCTTT. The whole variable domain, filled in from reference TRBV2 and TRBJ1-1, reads EPEVTQTPSHQVTQMGQEVILRCVPISNHLYFYWYRQILGQKVEFLVSFYNNEISEKSEIFDDQFSVERPDGSNFTLKIRSTKLEDSAMYFCASSEATWGEAFFGQGTRLTVV.

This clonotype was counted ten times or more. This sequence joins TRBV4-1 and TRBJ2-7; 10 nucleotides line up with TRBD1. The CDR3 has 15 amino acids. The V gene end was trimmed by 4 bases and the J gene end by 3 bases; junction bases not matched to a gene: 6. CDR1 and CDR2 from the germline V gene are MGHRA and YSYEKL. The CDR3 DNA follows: TGCGCCAGCAGCCCACCGGGACAGGGGAACTACGAGCAGTACTTC. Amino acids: CASSPPGQGNYEQYF.

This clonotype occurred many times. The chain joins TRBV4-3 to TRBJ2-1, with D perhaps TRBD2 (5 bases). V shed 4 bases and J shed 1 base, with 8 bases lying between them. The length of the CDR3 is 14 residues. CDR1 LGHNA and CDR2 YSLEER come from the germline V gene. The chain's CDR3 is CASSRDYSYNEQFF. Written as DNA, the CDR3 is TGCGCCAGCAGCCGAGACTATTCCTACAATGAGCAGTTCTTC.

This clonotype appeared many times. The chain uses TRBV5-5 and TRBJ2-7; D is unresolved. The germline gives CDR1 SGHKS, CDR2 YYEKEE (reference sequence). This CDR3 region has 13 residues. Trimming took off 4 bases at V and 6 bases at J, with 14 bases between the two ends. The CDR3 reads CASSRTPQSEQYF. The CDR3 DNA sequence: TGTGCCAGCAGCCGAACCCCCCAAAGCGAGCAGTACTTC. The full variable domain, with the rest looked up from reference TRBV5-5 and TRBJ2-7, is DAGVTQSPTHLIKTRGQQVTLRCSPISGHKSVSWYQQVLGQGPQFIFQYYEKEERGRGNFPDRFSARQFPNYSSELNVNALLLGDSALYLCASSRTPQSEQYFGPGTRLTVT.

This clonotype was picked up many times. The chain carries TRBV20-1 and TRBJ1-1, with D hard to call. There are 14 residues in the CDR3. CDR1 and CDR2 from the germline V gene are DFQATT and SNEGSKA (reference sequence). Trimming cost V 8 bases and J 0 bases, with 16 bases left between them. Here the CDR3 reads CSLVSGEMNTEAFF. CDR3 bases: TGCAGTCTAGTGAGTGGGGAGATGAACACTGAAGCTTTCTTT.

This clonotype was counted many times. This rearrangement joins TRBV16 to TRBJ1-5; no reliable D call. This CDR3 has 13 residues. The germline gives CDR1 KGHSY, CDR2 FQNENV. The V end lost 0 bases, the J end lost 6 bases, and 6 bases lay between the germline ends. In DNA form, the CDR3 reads TGTGCCAGCAGCCAATCAGCGCTTCAGCCCCAGCATTTT. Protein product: CASSQSALQPQHF.

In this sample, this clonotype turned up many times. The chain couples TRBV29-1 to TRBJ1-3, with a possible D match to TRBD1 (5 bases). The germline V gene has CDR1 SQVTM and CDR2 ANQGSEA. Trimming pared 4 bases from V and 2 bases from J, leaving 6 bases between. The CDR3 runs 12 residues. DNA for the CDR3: TGCAGCGTTGGGGGACCTGGAAACACCATATATTTT. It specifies CSVGGPGNTIYF. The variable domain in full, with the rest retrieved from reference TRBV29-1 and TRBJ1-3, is SAVISQKPSRDICQRGTSLTIQCQVDSQVTMMFWYRQQPGQSLTLIATANQGSEATYESGFVIDKFPISRPNLTFSTLTVSNMSPEDSSIYLCSVGGPGNTIYFGEGSWLTVV.

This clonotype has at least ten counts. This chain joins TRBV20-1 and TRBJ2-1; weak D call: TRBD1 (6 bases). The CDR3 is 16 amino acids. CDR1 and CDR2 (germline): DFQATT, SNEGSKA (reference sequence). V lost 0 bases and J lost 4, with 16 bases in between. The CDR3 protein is CSARDRGWSDYNEQFF. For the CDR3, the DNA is TGCAGTGCTAGAGATAGGGGGTGGTCGGATTACAATGAGCAGTTCTTC.

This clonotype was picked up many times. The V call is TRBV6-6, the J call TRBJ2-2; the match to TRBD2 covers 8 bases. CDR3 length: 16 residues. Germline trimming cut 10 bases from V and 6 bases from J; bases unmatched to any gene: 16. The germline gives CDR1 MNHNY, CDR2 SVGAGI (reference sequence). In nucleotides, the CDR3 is TGTGCCACCGAAGGTGGTAACGGGGGGGCCTCCGGGGAGCTGTTTTTT. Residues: CATEGGNGGASGELFF.

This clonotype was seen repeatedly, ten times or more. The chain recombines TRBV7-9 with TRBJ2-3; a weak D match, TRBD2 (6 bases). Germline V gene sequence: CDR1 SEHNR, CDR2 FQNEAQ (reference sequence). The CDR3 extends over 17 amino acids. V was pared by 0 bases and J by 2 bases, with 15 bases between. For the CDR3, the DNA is TGTGCCAGCAGCTTAGCGGCCAGTGCGGGGTTCACAGATACGCAGTATTTT. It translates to CASSLAASAGFTDTQYF.

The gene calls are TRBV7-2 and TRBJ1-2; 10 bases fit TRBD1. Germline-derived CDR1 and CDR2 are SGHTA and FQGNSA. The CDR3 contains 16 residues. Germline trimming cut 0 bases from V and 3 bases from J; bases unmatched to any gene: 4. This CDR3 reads CASSLASGQGDYGYTF. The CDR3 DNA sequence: TGTGCCAGCAGCTTAGCGTCAGGACAGGGGGACTATGGCTACACCTTC.

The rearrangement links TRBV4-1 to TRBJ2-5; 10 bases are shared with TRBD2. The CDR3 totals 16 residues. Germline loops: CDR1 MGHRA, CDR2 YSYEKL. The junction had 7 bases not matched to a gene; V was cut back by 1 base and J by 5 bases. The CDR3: CASSQVASGRLETQYF. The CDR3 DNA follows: TGCGCCAGCAGCCAAGTTGCTAGCGGGAGATTGGAGACCCAGTACTTC.

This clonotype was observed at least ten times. CDR3 residues: CASSRTGKPYNEQFF. In nucleotides, the CDR3 is TGTGCCAGCTCACGGACAGGGAAACCTTACAATGAGCAGTTCTTC. The V and J genes are TRBV18 and TRBJ2-1; 8 bases match TRBD1. The germline CDR1 and CDR2 sequences are KGHSH and LQKENI. CDR3 length equals 15 residues. Germline trimming cut 4 bases from V and 4 bases from J; bases unmatched to any gene: 6.

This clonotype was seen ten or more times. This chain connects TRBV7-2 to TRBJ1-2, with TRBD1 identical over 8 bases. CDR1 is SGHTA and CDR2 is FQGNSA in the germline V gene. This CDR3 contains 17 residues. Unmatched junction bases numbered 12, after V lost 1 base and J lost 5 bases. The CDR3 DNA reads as TGTGCCAGCAGCTTAGTTGAGGGTGGCAGGGGGCCTTATGGCTACACCTTC. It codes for CASSLVEGGRGPYGYTF. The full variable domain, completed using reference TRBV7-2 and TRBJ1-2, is GAGVSQSPSNKVTEKGKDVELRCDPISGHTALYWYRQSLGQGLEFLIYFQGNSAPDKSGLPSDRFSAERTGGSVSTLTIQRTQQEDSAVYLCASSLVEGGRGPYGYTFGSGTRLTVV.

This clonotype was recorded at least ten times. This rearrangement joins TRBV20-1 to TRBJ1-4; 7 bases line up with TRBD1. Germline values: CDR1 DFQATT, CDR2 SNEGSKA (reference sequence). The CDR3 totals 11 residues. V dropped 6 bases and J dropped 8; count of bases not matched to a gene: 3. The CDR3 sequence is CSADREEKLFF. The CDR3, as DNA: TGCAGTGCCGACAGGGAGGAAAAACTGTTTTTT.

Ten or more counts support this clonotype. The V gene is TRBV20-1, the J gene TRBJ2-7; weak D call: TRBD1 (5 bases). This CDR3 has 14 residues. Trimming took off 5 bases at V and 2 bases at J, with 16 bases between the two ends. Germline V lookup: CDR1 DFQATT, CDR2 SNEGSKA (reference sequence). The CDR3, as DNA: TGCAGTGCTCCCCCAGAGACAGCCACCTACGAGCAGTACTTC. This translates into CSAPPETATYEQYF.

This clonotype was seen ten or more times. The CDR3 spells CASSLSGGEETQYF. In DNA form, the CDR3 reads TGTGCCAGCAGTTTATCTGGGGGCGAGGAGACCCAGTACTTC. The chain links TRBV12-3 or TRBV12-4 to TRBJ2-5, with TRBD1 as a possible D gene (6 bases). The CDR3 consists of 14 residues. V lost 2 bases, J lost 5 bases, and 12 bases lay in between.

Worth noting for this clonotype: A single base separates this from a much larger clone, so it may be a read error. The CDR3 here is CASSRLVAWANTEAFF. CDR3 in DNA: TGTGCCAGCAGCCGGTTGGTTGCATGGGCAAACACTGAAGCTTTCTTT. The chain couples TRBV3-1 to TRBJ1-1; no definite D call. The CDR3 extends over 16 amino acids. Per germline, CDR1 LGHDT and CDR2 YNNKEL (reference sequence). The V gene lost 4 bases and the J gene lost 2 bases, with 17 bases spanning the gap. The whole variable domain, remainder taken from reference TRBV3-1 and TRBJ1-1, is DTAVSQTPKYLVTQMGNDKSIKCEQNLGHDTMYWYKQDSKKFLKIMFSYNNKELIINETVPNRFSPKSPDKAHLNLHINSLELGDSAVYFCASSRLVAWANTEAFFGQGTRLTVV.

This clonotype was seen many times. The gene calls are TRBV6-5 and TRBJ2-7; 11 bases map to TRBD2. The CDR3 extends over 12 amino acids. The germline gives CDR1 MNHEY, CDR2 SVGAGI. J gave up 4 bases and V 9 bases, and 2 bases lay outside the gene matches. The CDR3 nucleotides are TGTGCCAGTAGCGGGAGGGGGTACGAGCAGTACTTC. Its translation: CASSGRGYEQYF.

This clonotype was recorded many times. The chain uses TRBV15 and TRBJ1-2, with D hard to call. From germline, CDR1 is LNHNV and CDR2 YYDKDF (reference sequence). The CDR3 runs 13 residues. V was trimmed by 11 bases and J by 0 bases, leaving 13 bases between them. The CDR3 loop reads CAASSGTNYGYTF. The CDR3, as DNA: TGTGCCGCGAGTTCCGGGACTAACTATGGCTACACCTTC. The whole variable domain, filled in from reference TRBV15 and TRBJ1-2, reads DAMVIQNPRYQVTQFGKPVTLSCSQTLNHNVMYWYQQKSSQAPKLLFHYYDKDFNNEADTPDNFQSRRPNTSFCFLDIRSPGLGDTAMYLCAASSGTNYGYTFGSGTRLTVV.